This is a list of T cell receptor beta chains from one sample in a study of CD8 T cells in Susac syndrome. MiXCR, applied by TCRdb to the immunoSEQ multiplex PCR reads, yields one record per CDR3 protein. The sample has 130,000 or so distinct CDR3 sequences, 90% to 95% seen once; the top ten hold roughly 0.098%. Sequencing was performed on CD4+ T cells from PBMCs. All receptors come from a human donor in good health. Each CDR3 is given without its conserved first and last residue. The order of the fields is J gene, V gene, CDR3 protein.

TRBJ2-4,TRBV7-8,ASSLSRDSLC
TRBJ1-1,TRBV18,ASSPLGGQGTEAF
TRBJ2-5,TRBV20-1,SARGGLASQETQY
TRBJ2-1,TRBV7-9,ASRAMSSYNEQF
TRBJ1-2,TRBV6-6,ASSPMVGGYGYT
TRBJ2-1,TRBV3-1,ASSPGLATYNEQF
TRBJ2-1,TRBV25-1,ASTRIGDYLNEQF
TRBJ2-7,TRBV3-1,ASSQDLASYEQY
TRBJ1-4,TRBV5-6,ASSLQGADEKLF
TRBJ2-5,TRBV18,ASSPGAGALETQY
TRBJ2-7,TRBV10-3,AISEALGNGYEQY
TRBJ2-7,TRBV20-1,SALVPGTVYEQY
TRBJ1-6,TRBV27,ASTSGGTGNSPLH
TRBJ1-6,TRBV2,ATNKVDSPLH
TRBJ1-3,TRBV5-1,ASSLGDISRAYTIY
TRBJ1-6,TRBV10-3,AIKEGQLNNSPLH
TRBJ2-5,TRBV6-1,ASSGYTSGLTQY
TRBJ2-1,TRBV7-6,ASSKTGGGVNEQF
TRBJ2-5,TRBV11-3,ASSLGDAQETQY
TRBJ2-7,TRBV5-1,ASSLFGTSDSYEQY
TRBJ2-7,TRBV28,ASSSSLAGGYEQY
TRBJ1-2,TRBV14,ASSANRDRASYGYT
TRBJ2-3,TRBV7-2,AIGGRRWESDTQY
TRBJ2-7,TRBV7-3,ASSLPGSCLYEQY
TRBJ2-7,TRBV7-9,ASSSQQAGGPPEQY
TRBJ1-5,TRBV30,AWSYRAGQPQH
TRBJ1-1,TRBV30,ASSSGPWVEAF
TRBJ2-5,TRBV5-1,ASSVSGTGGQETQY
TRBJ2-5,TRBV30,AWSFTGGETQY
TRBJ1-1,TRBV18,ASSPQGDQEAF
TRBJ2-2,TRBV30,AWNPANTGELF
TRBJ2-7,TRBV15,ATSSRDGPYEQY
TRBJ1-3,TRBV7-7,ASSLGLRRTGNTIY
TRBJ2-5,TRBV5-8,APGETQY
TRBJ2-7,TRBV7-2,ASSLGGHYEQY
TRBJ2-1,TRBV20-1,SARGTFSYNEQF
TRBJ2-1,TRBV29-1,SGNPGTSGGNEQF
TRBJ2-3,TRBV10-3,AIGTSGREDTQY
TRBJ1-5,TRBV6-2/TRBV6-3,ASSYLGQGAGNQPQH
TRBJ1-2,TRBV7-3,ASSTIPGDGYT
TRBJ2-4,TRBV20-1,SARVDRLAKNIQY
TRBJ2-6,TRBV7-2,ASSLSRTSRYSGANVLT
TRBJ2-5,TRBV28,ASSSRNRVRRGTQY
TRBJ1-4,TRBV6-2/TRBV6-3,ASNPGQGNEKLF
TRBJ1-1,TRBV23-1,ASSSNTLRRAF
TRBJ2-7,TRBV7-2,ASSGRDSYEQY
TRBJ2-5,TRBV5-5,ASSIRQEGEETQY
TRBJ2-7,TRBV4-3,ASSQDPSRGYEQY